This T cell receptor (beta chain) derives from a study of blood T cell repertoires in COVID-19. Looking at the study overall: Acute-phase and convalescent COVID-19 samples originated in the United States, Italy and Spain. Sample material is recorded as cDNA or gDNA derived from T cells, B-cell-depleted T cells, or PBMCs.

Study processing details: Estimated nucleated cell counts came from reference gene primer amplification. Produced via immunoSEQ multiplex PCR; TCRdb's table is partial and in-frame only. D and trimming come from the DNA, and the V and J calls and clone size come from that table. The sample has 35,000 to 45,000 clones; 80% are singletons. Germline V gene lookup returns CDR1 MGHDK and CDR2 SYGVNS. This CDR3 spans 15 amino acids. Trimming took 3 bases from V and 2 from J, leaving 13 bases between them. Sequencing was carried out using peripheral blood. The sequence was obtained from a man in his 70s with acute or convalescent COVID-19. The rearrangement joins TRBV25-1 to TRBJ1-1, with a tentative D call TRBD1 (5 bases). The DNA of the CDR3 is TGTGCCAGCAGTGATCGTCAGGGCTATAACACTGAAGCTTTCTTT. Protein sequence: CASSDRQGYNTEAFF. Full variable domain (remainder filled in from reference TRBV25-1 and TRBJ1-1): EADIYQTPRYLVIGTGKKITLECSQTMGHDKMYWYQQDPGMELHLIHYSYGVNSTEKGDLSSESTVSRIRTEHFPLTLESARPSHTSQYLCASSDRQGYNTEAFFGQGTRLTVV.